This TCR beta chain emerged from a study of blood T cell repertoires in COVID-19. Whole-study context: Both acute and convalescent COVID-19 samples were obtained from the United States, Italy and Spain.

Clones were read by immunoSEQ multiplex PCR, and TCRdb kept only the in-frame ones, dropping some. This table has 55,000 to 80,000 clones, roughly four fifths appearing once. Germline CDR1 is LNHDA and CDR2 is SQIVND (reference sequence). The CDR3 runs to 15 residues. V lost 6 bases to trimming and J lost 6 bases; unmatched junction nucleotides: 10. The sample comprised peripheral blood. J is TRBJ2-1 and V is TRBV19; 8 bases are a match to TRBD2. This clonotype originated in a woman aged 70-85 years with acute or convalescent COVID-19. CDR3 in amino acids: CASSESGSLVNEQFF. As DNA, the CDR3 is TGTGCCAGTAGCGAAAGCGGGAGTCTTGTCAATGAGCAGTTCTTC.